The rows below give T cell receptor beta chains drawn from one sample of a study of OX40 agonist ivuxolimab in advanced cancers. Assay used: immunoSEQ multiplex PCR; TCRdb lists only in-frame clones, some missing. The data show around 58,000 clones, with 75% to 90% seen just once and just over 1.4% held by the top ten. The source material was CD4+ or CD8+ T cells sorted from blood, sampled in a trial of the OX40 agonist ivuxolimab. The receptors here all came from an adult with an advanced solid tumor such as melanoma, head and neck, liver or kidney cancer. Each CDR3 is given with its conserved first and last residue. A D gene is named only where the DNA matches it firmly. Expanded clones are given a class, and other clones once, few, many or no size at all.

cdr3_nt,cdr3_aa,v_call,d_call,clone_size,j_call
TGTGCCAGCAGCCAAGATGTTGCTAGCGGGATGCGTGGCGGGGAGCTGTTTTTT,CASSQDVASGMRGGELFF,TRBV4-2,TRBD2,.,TRBJ2-2
TGCGCCAGCAGCCAAGGTTCCAATCAGCCCCAGCATTTT,CASSQGSNQPQHF,TRBV4-1,.,medium-sized,TRBJ1-5
TGTGCCAGCAGCGTAGTTGGACAGGAGCTGAACTATGGCTACACCTTC,CASSVVGQELNYGYTF,TRBV9,TRBD1,.,TRBJ1-2
TGTGCCAGTAGTGCCGGGACAGGGATTTCTGGGGCCAACGTCCTGACTTTC,CASSAGTGISGANVLTF,TRBV19,TRBD1,.,TRBJ2-6
TGTGCCAGCAGAACACCAGGGACAGGGGGTTTCCACGAGCAGTACTTC,CASRTPGTGGFHEQYF,TRBV27,TRBD1,.,TRBJ2-7
TGCGCCAGCAGTATCTCAGGGGGAACCGGGGAGCTGTTTTTT,CASSISGGTGELFF,TRBV5-1,TRBD1,medium-sized,TRBJ2-2
TGTGCCTGGAGCCGAGAGGGGGTTAAAGGCTACACCTTC,CAWSREGVKGYTF,TRBV30,.,.,TRBJ1-2
TGTGCCAGCAGTTCGAGCGGGAACTCACAAGAGACCCAGTACTTC,CASSSSGNSQETQYF,TRBV9,TRBD2,.,TRBJ2-5
TGCGCCAGCAGCCCCGGACAGACGTTCAATGAGCAGTTCTTC,CASSPGQTFNEQFF,TRBV5-1,.,.,TRBJ2-1
TGTGCCAGCAGCTGGCAGGTTTCGGGCACAGATACGCAGTATTTT,CASSWQVSGTDTQYF,TRBV5-4,.,few,TRBJ2-3
TGTGCCAGCAGCCAAGCGTTACAGGGAGCACTGTTTTTT,CASSQALQGALFF,TRBV14,.,.,TRBJ1-4
TGCGCCAGCAGCCAAGGGTCCAGTTCCTACGAGCAGTACTTC,CASSQGSSSYEQYF,TRBV4-1,.,.,TRBJ2-7
TGTGCCAGTAGAGAAGGGTTCATCAGCTCCTACGAGCAGTACTTC,CASREGFISSYEQYF,TRBV19,.,.,TRBJ2-7
TGTGCCAGCAGCTTGGCCGGCAGCGGGCAAGAGACCCAGTACTTC,CASSLAGSGQETQYF,TRBV5-5,.,once,TRBJ2-5
TGTGCCTGGAATCCCGGGACAATGGGGACTGAAGCTTTCTTT,CAWNPGTMGTEAFF,TRBV30,.,few,TRBJ1-1
TGTGCCAGCAGTTCGATTTGGCAGGGGGACTATGGCTACACCTTC,CASSSIWQGDYGYTF,TRBV6-1,TRBD1,.,TRBJ1-2
TGCGCCAGCAGCCCGGGACAGGGTAATGAAAAACTGTTTTTT,CASSPGQGNEKLFF,TRBV5-1,TRBD1,.,TRBJ1-4
TGTGCCAGCAGCTTTGGGACAGGGGGGGCCAATCAGCCCCAGCATTTT,CASSFGTGGANQPQHF,TRBV5-6,TRBD1,.,TRBJ1-5
TGCAGCGTCGTTGTCCAGGTCAGCACTGAAGCTTTCTTT,CSVVVQVSTEAFF,TRBV29-1,.,.,TRBJ1-1
TGTGCCAGCAGCTTAGCGGGAGGAACGAATGAGCAGTTCTTC,CASSLAGGTNEQFF,TRBV7-6,.,.,TRBJ2-1
TGCGCCAGCAGCCCGGGACATAAGACCTCTGGGGCCAACGTCCTGACTTTC,CASSPGHKTSGANVLTF,TRBV4-1,.,.,TRBJ2-6
TGTGCCAGCAGCTTAGAGCCATCGGGACTAAAAGGGGTAGATACGCAGTATTTT,CASSLEPSGLKGVDTQYF,TRBV7-3,TRBD2,.,TRBJ2-3
TGTGCCAGCAGCATCGACGGGACGGTCTATGGCTACACCTTC,CASSIDGTVYGYTF,TRBV7-3,.,.,TRBJ1-2
TGCGCCAGCAGAGGGACAGGGGACTATGGCTACACCTTC,CASRGTGDYGYTF,TRBV5-1,TRBD1,.,TRBJ1-2
TGCGCCAGTTCTAGCGGGAGGTACTACAATGAGCAGTTCTTC,CASSSGRYYNEQFF,TRBV5-1,TRBD2,.,TRBJ2-1
TGTGCCAGCAGGCGGACAGGGGGTACGAACACCGGGGAGCTGTTTTTT,CASRRTGGTNTGELFF,TRBV7-3,TRBD1,.,TRBJ2-2
TGTGCCATCAGTGAGTCGGAGGGTCGGGGTCAGCCCCAGCATTTT,CAISESEGRGQPQHF,TRBV10-3,.,once,TRBJ1-5
TGTGCACCCCTGGGGGGGGCGACGGCTGAAGCTTTCTTT,CAPLGGATAEAFF,TRBV14,.,.,TRBJ1-1
TGTGCCAGCAGCGAAACAGGGGGGATCTCCTACGAGCAGTACTTC,CASSETGGISYEQYF,TRBV28,TRBD1,few,TRBJ2-7
TGTGCCAGCAGCTTAGTTGCGGGTGGTCGGGAAAAACTGTTTTTT,CASSLVAGGREKLFF,TRBV7-9,.,.,TRBJ1-4
TGTGCCAGCAGCTTAGTTCCGCCCCCGGGGTACGAGCAGTACTTC,CASSLVPPPGYEQYF,TRBV7-2,.,.,TRBJ2-7
TGTGCCAGCAGTGAAATTGGGACAGGGCACGAGCAGTACTTC,CASSEIGTGHEQYF,TRBV2,TRBD1,.,TRBJ2-7
TGTGCCAGCAGCCTCGACGGGAACACTGAAGCTTTCTTT,CASSLDGNTEAFF,TRBV9,.,few,TRBJ1-1
TGTGCCAGCAAAGGGAGGGCCTCCGGCTACACCTTC,CASKGRASGYTF,TRBV28,.,few,TRBJ1-2
TGTGCCAGCATGCCCCCGAACACCGGGGAGCTGTTTTTT,CASMPPNTGELFF,TRBV28,.,.,TRBJ2-2
TGTGCCAGCAGTGGGGACGGAAATCAGCCCCAGCATTTT,CASSGDGNQPQHF,TRBV2,.,.,TRBJ1-5
TGTGCCAGCAGCCGGGGTGCGGGGTTTAGCGAAAAACTGTTTTTT,CASSRGAGFSEKLFF,TRBV5-6,.,.,TRBJ1-4
TGTGCCAGCAGCTTGATGCAGCCCGGTTACGAGCAGTACTTC,CASSLMQPGYEQYF,TRBV5-6,.,.,TRBJ2-7
TGTGCCAGTAGTCCCCTGGGGGTAGCGGGGGTTGGGGATACGCAGTATTTT,CASSPLGVAGVGDTQYF,TRBV19,TRBD2,once,TRBJ2-3
TGTGCCAGCAGCCAGGCTAGCGGGGGGACAAAGTACCAAGAGACCCAGTACTTC,CASSQASGGTKYQETQYF,TRBV4-2,TRBD2,.,TRBJ2-5
TGTGCCAGCAGCTTGGACCGGGGGACAGATACGCAGTATTTT,CASSLDRGTDTQYF,TRBV5-5,.,.,TRBJ2-3
TGTGCCAGCAGATCTATAGCCAGCGGGGGCCTGCAGTACTTC,CASRSIASGGLQYF,TRBV11-2,TRBD2,.,TRBJ2-5
TGTGCCAGCAGTTCCGGGACACTAGAGACCCAGTACTTC,CASSSGTLETQYF,TRBV28,.,.,TRBJ2-5
TGTGCCAGCAGCTCGGGGGCAGGGGGCTACTATGGCTACACCTTC,CASSSGAGGYYGYTF,TRBV28,TRBD1,once,TRBJ1-2
TGTGCCATCGCCCTGGGGGGCGGTCAGCCCCAGCATTTT,CAIALGGGQPQHF,TRBV10-3,.,.,TRBJ1-5
TGCGCCAGCAGCCAAGATTGGGGGAATCAGCCCCAGCATTTT,CASSQDWGNQPQHF,TRBV4-1,.,.,TRBJ1-5
TGTGCCAGCAACAGGGGAAACACCGGGGAGCTGTTTTTT,CASNRGNTGELFF,TRBV9,TRBD1,.,TRBJ2-2
TGTGCCATCGGATTGACCGGGACAACGAACACCGGGGAGCTGTTTTTT,CAIGLTGTTNTGELFF,TRBV10-3,.,.,TRBJ2-2
TGTGCCAGCAGCGCGACTAGCGAGGCCTACAATGAGCAGTTCTTC,CASSATSEAYNEQFF,TRBV9,TRBD2,.,TRBJ2-1
TGTGCCAGCAGCTTAGATTTCGCTGAAGCTTTCTTT,CASSLDFAEAFF,TRBV7-9,.,.,TRBJ1-1
TGCGCCAGCAGCCCGAGGACAGGGGGCAATGGCTACACCTTC,CASSPRTGGNGYTF,TRBV5-1,TRBD1,.,TRBJ1-2